The 8 T cell receptor beta chains below all came from one sample that was sequenced in a study of control samples from healthy donors and cancer patients. The repertoire was sequenced with immunoSEQ multiplex PCR; TCRdb's copy has only in-frame clones and lacks some. Among 150,000 to 200,000 clones, approximately 90% were seen once, and the ten largest hold about 11%. Sequencing was carried out using blood. The receptors stem from a man younger than 45 in good health.

In its sample, this clone was seen once. The CDR3 DNA sequence: TGTGCCAGCAGCCTCGCCGGACTACAAACCCGGGAGCAGTTCTTC. Its protein is CASSLAGLQTREQFF. This chain uses TRBV7-2 with TRBJ2-1; possible D gene TRBD2, 6 bases. Germline V gene data show CDR1 as SGHTA and CDR2 as FQGNSA. V was clipped by 5 bases and J by 10 bases, with 21 bases between them. This CDR3 contains 15 residues.

The V gene is TRBV30, the J gene TRBJ1-5; D might be TRBD1 (6 bases). CDR3 size: 13 residues. Germline lookup yields CDR1 GTSNPN and CDR2 SVGIG (reference sequence). Trimming pared 1 base from V and 7 bases from J, leaving 11 bases between. CDR3 sequence (DNA): TGTGCCTGGAGTGGAGGGGGAGACCAGCCCCAGCATTTT. Its protein is CAWSGGGDQPQHF.

This chain links TRBV7-9 with TRBJ2-7; 11 bases align to TRBD1. CDR1 and CDR2 (germline): SEHNR, FQNEAQ (reference sequence). The length of the CDR3 is 15 residues. V shed 6 bases and J 1 base; nucleotides not matched to a gene: 5. CDR3 region: CASRGGQGASYEQYF. For the CDR3, the DNA is TGTGCCAGCAGGGGTGGACAGGGGGCATCCTACGAGCAGTACTTC.

The chain is built from TRBV10-3 and TRBJ1-2; no clear D. CDR3 length equals 12 residues. Germline V gene lookup returns CDR1 ENHRY and CDR2 SYGVKD. V was pared by 2 bases and J by 7 bases, with 8 bases between. The CDR3 protein is CAISERGFGYTF. Written as DNA, the CDR3 is TGTGCCATCAGTGAGCGGGGATTTGGCTACACCTTC.

This chain links TRBV7-8 with TRBJ2-7, with TRBD1 identical over 10 bases. CDR1 SGHVS and CDR2 FQNEAQ come from the germline V gene. The CDR3 runs 16 residues. Germline trimming cut 5 bases from V and 1 base from J; bases unmatched to any gene: 8. The CDR3 here is CASSVVPGQGSYEQYF. As DNA, the CDR3 is TGTGCCAGCAGCGTTGTTCCGGGACAGGGGTCCTACGAGCAGTACTTC. The complete variable domain, with remaining parts taken from reference TRBV7-8 and TRBJ2-7, reads GAGVSQSPRYKVAKRGQDVALRCDPISGHVSLFWYQQALGQGPEFLTYFQNEAQLDKSGLPSDRFFAERPEGSVSTLKIQRTQQEDSAVYLCASSVVPGQGSYEQYFGPGTRLTVT.

The gene calls are TRBV18 and TRBJ1-4; D gene unclear. Germline CDR1 reads KGHSH; CDR2 reads LQKENI. This CDR3 region has 13 residues. V lost 4 bases and J 7 bases, leaving 10 bases between the germline ends. The CDR3 spells CASSLYTSEKLFF. The CDR3 nucleotides read TGTGCCAGCTCACTATACACGAGTGAAAAACTGTTTTTT. The full variable domain, with the rest looked up from reference TRBV18 and TRBJ1-4, is NAGVMQNPRHLVRRRGQEARLRCSPMKGHSHVYWYRQLPEEGLKFMVYLQKENIIDESGMPKERFSAEFPKEGPSILRIQQVVRGDSAAYFCASSLYTSEKLFFGSGTQLSVL.

The chain links TRBV12-3 or TRBV12-4 to TRBJ1-5, with TRBD1 matching over 7 bases. J gave up 11 bases and V 5 bases, and 3 bases lay outside the gene matches. The CDR3 runs to 11 residues. The CDR3 sequence: CASSDRVTQHF. CDR3 nucleotide sequence: TGTGCCAGCAGTGACAGGGTCACCCAGCATTTT.

J is TRBJ1-2 and V is TRBV28, with 8 bases that match TRBD1. V gave up 5 bases and J gave up 8 bases; unmatched junction bases: 10. Germline V lookup: CDR1 MDHEN, CDR2 SYDVKM. CDR3 size: 14 residues. The CDR3 sequence is CASSGLQGARGYTF. CDR3 DNA sequence: TGTGCCAGCAGTGGCTTGCAGGGGGCGAGAGGCTACACCTTC.